These 25 T cell receptor beta chains were all obtained from the same sample, sequenced in a study of CD8+ T cells in alopecia areata. Investigators isolated RNA and reverse transcribed it into cDNA to act as the sequencing template. The data were produced by immunoSEQ multiplex PCR, yet TCRdb's version contains in-frame clones alone and is incomplete. The sample has about 280,000 clones, roughly 60% seen once. Treatment reported: oral pan-JAK inhibitor, 5-10 mg twice daily. This specimen consisted of CD4+ T cells sorted from blood, obtained at week 24, from a patient treated with tofacitinib. These receptor sequences come from a human donor with alopecia areata.

Of note for this clone: The sample carries other DNA sequences with the same CDR3. V usage is TRBV7-2 and J usage is TRBJ2-3; TRBD2 aligns across 7 bases. V shed 3 bases, J shed 3 bases, and the junction held 0 bases outside the gene matches. This CDR3 region has 13 residues. In germline, CDR1 is SGHTA, CDR2 FQGNSA. In nucleotides, the CDR3 is TGTGCCAGCAGCTTGGGGGGGACAGATACGCAGTATTTT. Its protein product is CASSLGGTDTQYF.

This chain joins TRBV5-1 and TRBJ1-6; a weak D match, TRBD1 (6 bases). The CDR3 contains 14 residues. The V end was cut by 0 bases, the J end by 5 bases, with 6 bases between. CDR1 is SGHRS and CDR2 is YFSETQ in the germline V gene. The CDR3 bases are TGCGCCAGCAGCTTGGGGACAGATAATTCACCCCTCCACTTT. It encodes CASSLGTDNSPLHF. The variable domain in full, completed from reference TRBV5-1 and TRBJ1-6, reads KAGVTQTPRYLIKTRGQQVTLSCSPISGHRSVSWYQQTPGQGLQFLFEYFSETQRNKGNFPGRFSGRQFSNSRSEMNVSTLELGDSALYLCASSLGTDNSPLHFGNGTRLTVT.

V and J are TRBV7-6 and TRBJ2-7; either TRBD1 or TRBD2 may fit D (6 bases each). CDR3 length equals 12 residues. Trimming pared 3 bases from V and 6 bases from J, leaving 9 bases between. CDR1 and CDR2 (germline): SGHVS, FNYEAQ. This CDR3 is CASSFWGAEQYF. CDR3 in DNA: TGTGCCAGCAGCTTTTGGGGGGCCGAGCAGTACTTC.

The chain recombines TRBV18 with TRBJ2-1; 11 nucleotides match TRBD2. J was trimmed by 0 bases and V by 1 base; bases with no gene match: 8. There are 19 residues in the CDR3. Germline assignment: CDR1 KGHSH and CDR2 LQKENI. CDR3 sequence reads: CASSPRTSGGYSSYNEQFF. The CDR3 coding sequence is TGTGCCAGCTCACCACGCACTAGCGGGGGCTACAGCTCCTACAATGAGCAGTTCTTC.

The gene calls are TRBV7-2 and TRBJ2-7; no firm D call. Germline-derived CDR1 and CDR2 are SGHTA and FQGNSA. The CDR3 is 14 residues long. The ends were cut back, 1 base at V and 5 bases at J, with 12 bases in the middle. CDR3 DNA sequence: TGTGCCAGCAGCTTAGAATGGGCGAGAAACGAGCAGTACTTC. It encodes CASSLEWARNEQYF.

DNA of the CDR3: TGTGCCAGCAGTCCAAGACTAGCGGGGAGCGCAGATACGCAGTATTTT. It codes for CASSPRLAGSADTQYF. This chain links TRBV2 with TRBJ2-3, with 11 bases that match TRBD2. The CDR3 is 16 amino acids. The germline CDR1 and CDR2 sequences are SNHLY and FYNNEI. V shed 5 bases, J shed 4 bases, and the junction held 8 bases outside the gene matches.

This clone was seen more than once but under ten times. The V gene is TRBV4-3, the J gene TRBJ2-3; possible D gene TRBD2, 5 bases. V lost 1 base to trimming and J lost 4 bases, with 9 bases between them. The CDR3 sequence is 14 residues long. Germline CDR1 is LGHNA and CDR2 is YSLEER. The CDR3 bases are TGCGCCAGCAGCCAAGGGCAGCGGTCAGATACGCAGTATTTT. Translation gives CASSQGQRSDTQYF.

The chain is built from TRBV29-1 and TRBJ2-3; D not resolved. CDR3 size: 13 residues. Germline assignment: CDR1 SQVTM and CDR2 ANQGSEA. Trimming cost V 0 bases and J 1 base, with 5 bases left between them. The CDR3 loop is CSVEESGTDTQYF. The DNA of the CDR3 is TGCAGCGTTGAAGAATCCGGCACAGATACGCAGTATTTT.

This CDR3 is CAWSPNTANTEAFF. Written as DNA, the CDR3 is TGTGCCTGGAGTCCCAACACTGCTAACACTGAAGCTTTCTTT. This chain joins TRBV30 and TRBJ1-1; D unresolved. The ends were cut back, 2 bases at V and 2 bases at J, with 12 bases in the middle. CDR1 is GTSNPN and CDR2 is SVGIG in the germline V gene (reference sequence). The CDR3 spans 14 residues.

The V call is TRBV9, the J call TRBJ2-7, with D perhaps given as TRBD1 or TRBD2 (5 bases each). Trimming left V 1 base short and J 3 bases short, with 11 bases between. From germline, CDR1 is SGDLS and CDR2 YYNGEE. The CDR3 sequence is 14 residues long. The chain's CDR3 is CASSVRGDGYEQYF. CDR3 DNA: TGTGCCAGCAGCGTAAGAGGGGACGGCTACGAGCAGTACTTC.

The chain combines TRBV5-1 with TRBJ2-7, with TRBD1 matching over 9 bases. Germline V gene data show CDR1 as SGHRS and CDR2 as YFSETQ. The CDR3 is 14 residues long. Trimming cost V 4 bases and J 1 base; bases outside gene matches: 3. The DNA of the CDR3 is TGCGCCAGCAGCCGGACAGGGGCGTCCTACGAGCAGTACTTC. Protein: CASSRTGASYEQYF.

DNA for the CDR3: TGTGCCAGCAGCGCTTCGTGGTCCTACGAGCAGTACTTC. Its protein product is CASSASWSYEQYF. The rearrangement joins TRBV7-2 to TRBJ2-7; D is ambiguous. Trimming took off 5 bases at V and 1 base at J, with 9 bases between the two ends. The CDR3 consists of 13 residues. The germline V gene has CDR1 SGHTA and CDR2 FQGNSA. The full variable domain, its missing parts supplied by reference TRBV7-2 and TRBJ2-7, is GAGVSQSPSNKVTEKGKDVELRCDPISGHTALYWYRQSLGQGLEFLIYFQGNSAPDKSGLPSDRFSAERTGGSVSTLTIQRTQQEDSAVYLCASSASWSYEQYFGPGTRLTVT.

This clone was counted between two and nine times. J is TRBJ2-3 and V is TRBV29-1; D is undetermined. Germline loops: CDR1 SQVTM, CDR2 ANQGSEA. This CDR3 is 11 amino acids long. CDR3 protein: CTGELTDTQYF. CDR3 DNA: TGCACCGGAGAACTCACAGATACGCAGTATTTT.

The chain has TRBV5-1 and TRBJ1-1; D is perhaps TRBD1 (5 bases). V lost 3 bases, J lost 3 bases, and 12 bases lay in between. The CDR3 is made up of 14 amino acids. Per the germline V gene, CDR1 is SGHRS and CDR2 is YFSETQ. The CDR3 loop reads CASSWGGEDTEAFF. Written as DNA, the CDR3 is TGCGCCAGCAGCTGGGGCGGGGAGGACACTGAAGCTTTCTTT. The variable domain in full, completed from reference TRBV5-1 and TRBJ1-1, reads KAGVTQTPRYLIKTRGQQVTLSCSPISGHRSVSWYQQTPGQGLQFLFEYFSETQRNKGNFPGRFSGRQFSNSRSEMNVSTLELGDSALYLCASSWGGEDTEAFFGQGTRLTVV.

The chain couples TRBV5-1 to TRBJ2-1; 8 nucleotides agree with TRBD1. Per germline, CDR1 SGHRS and CDR2 YFSETQ. There are 18 residues in the CDR3. The ends lost 0 bases at V and 3 bases at J; junction bases unmatched: 11. CDR3 protein: CASSLGNFMTGDYNEQFF. CDR3 in DNA: TGCGCCAGCAGCTTGGGTAATTTTATGACAGGGGACTACAATGAGCAGTTCTTC. Complete variable domain (other parts from reference TRBV5-1 and TRBJ2-1): KAGVTQTPRYLIKTRGQQVTLSCSPISGHRSVSWYQQTPGQGLQFLFEYFSETQRNKGNFPGRFSGRQFSNSRSEMNVSTLELGDSALYLCASSLGNFMTGDYNEQFFGPGTRLTVL.

A note on this clone: A junction boundary mismatches the germline segment, possibly from a read error. This chain uses TRBV28 with TRBJ2-1; D might be TRBD2 (6 bases). Germline assignment: CDR1 MDHEN and CDR2 SYDVKM. The CDR3 is 16 residues long. The CDR3 spells CASSTTGTESYNEQFF. DNA of the CDR3: TGCGCCAGCAGTACGACCGGGACTGAGTCCTACAATGAGCAGTTCTTC.

This rearrangement joins TRBV7-2 to TRBJ2-5; 7 bases match TRBD2. The CDR3 is made up of 14 amino acids. V dropped 5 bases and J dropped 6; count of bases not matched to a gene: 9. Germline V gene sequence: CDR1 SGHTA, CDR2 FQGNSA. CDR3 region: CASSPGGGPKTQYF. For the CDR3, the DNA is TGTGCCAGCAGCCCGGGGGGAGGCCCGAAGACCCAGTACTTC. The full variable domain, in which reference TRBV7-2 and TRBJ2-5 provide the parts outside the CDR3, is GAGVSQSPSNKVTEKGKDVELRCDPISGHTALYWYRQSLGQGLEFLIYFQGNSAPDKSGLPSDRFSAERTGGSVSTLTIQRTQQEDSAVYLCASSPGGGPKTQYFGPGTRLLVL.

The CDR3 spells CASRRVWDLASDTQYF. The CDR3 DNA sequence: TGTGCCAGCAGACGCGTCTGGGACTTAGCCTCAGATACGCAGTATTTT. The chain is built from TRBV5-4 and TRBJ2-3; maybe TRBD2 (6 bases). Germline V gives CDR1 SGHNT, CDR2 YYREEE (reference sequence). V lost 5 bases, J lost 4 bases, and 20 bases lay in between. CDR3 size: 16 residues. Supplemented by reference TRBV5-4 and TRBJ2-3, the full variable domain reads ETGVTQSPTHLIKTRGQQVTLRCSSQSGHNTVSWYQQALGQGPQFIFQYYREEENGRGNFPPRFSGLQFPNYSSELNVNALELDDSALYLCASRRVWDLASDTQYFGPGTRLTVL.

The chain has TRBV29-1 and TRBJ2-7; 8 bases line up with TRBD1. The CDR3 runs 13 residues. Losses at the gene ends were 7 bases for V and 2 bases for J; bases not matched to a gene: 7. CDR1 SQVTM and CDR2 ANQGSEA come from the germline V gene. CDR3 amino acids: CSAMDRVAYEQYF. The CDR3 coding sequence is TGCAGCGCCATGGACAGGGTTGCCTACGAGCAGTACTTC.

This clone occurred a few times. The chain combines TRBV7-2 with TRBJ2-3, with 9 bases fitting TRBD2. The CDR3 contains 14 residues. The germline V gene encodes CDR1 SGHTA and CDR2 FQGNSA. Unmatched junction bases numbered 3, after V lost 6 bases and J lost 2 bases. CDR3 in amino acids: CASRAGGSTDTQYF. As DNA, the CDR3 is TGTGCCAGCAGAGCGGGGGGATCCACAGATACGCAGTATTTT.

The V and J genes are TRBV27 and TRBJ1-2; D not resolved. V was clipped by 3 bases and J by 5 bases, with 10 bases between them. The CDR3 is made up of 13 amino acids. The germline V gene encodes CDR1 MNHEY and CDR2 SMNVEV (reference sequence). The CDR3 nucleotides read TGTGCCAGCAGTTTCTCAGGAGATTATGGCTACACCTTC. Its translation: CASSFSGDYGYTF.

The chain links TRBV7-2 to TRBJ2-1; no clear D. This CDR3 is built from 14 residues. Germline V gives CDR1 SGHTA, CDR2 FQGNSA. Trimming removed 1 base at V and 9 bases at J, with 13 bases between. The CDR3 region has the DNA TGTGCCAGCAGCTTAGTGTCCGGGTCAGCTGAGCAGTTCTTC. It yields the protein CASSLVSGSAEQFF.

This clone was observed a few times. The chain carries TRBV29-1 and TRBJ2-3, with no clear D. Germline loops: CDR1 SQVTM, CDR2 ANQGSEA. V shed 2 bases and J shed 1 base, with 7 bases lying between them. CDR3 length equals 13 residues. CDR3 coding DNA: TGCAGCGTTGAACGGGCTCGCACAGATACGCAGTATTTT. As protein: CSVERARTDTQYF.

This clone was counted only a few times. The V and J genes are TRBV29-1 and TRBJ1-5; the match to TRBD1 covers 8 bases. The CDR3 covers 14 residues. The germline gives CDR1 SQVTM, CDR2 ANQGSEA. V shed 8 bases and J 4 bases; nucleotides not matched to a gene: 10. The CDR3 DNA reads as TGCAGCTGGCGGGACAGGAGGGAGAATCAGCCCCAGCATTTT. Protein product: CSWRDRRENQPQHF.

This clone has just one count. V is TRBV2 and J is TRBJ1-6; no clear D. The CDR3 runs 14 residues. V dropped 9 bases and J dropped 7 bases, with 16 bases sitting between them. Germline CDR1 is SNHLY and CDR2 is FYNNEI. The chain's CDR3 is CARATRRSNSPLHF. The DNA for the CDR3 is TGTGCCAGAGCGACCCGACGTTCCAATTCACCCCTCCACTTT.